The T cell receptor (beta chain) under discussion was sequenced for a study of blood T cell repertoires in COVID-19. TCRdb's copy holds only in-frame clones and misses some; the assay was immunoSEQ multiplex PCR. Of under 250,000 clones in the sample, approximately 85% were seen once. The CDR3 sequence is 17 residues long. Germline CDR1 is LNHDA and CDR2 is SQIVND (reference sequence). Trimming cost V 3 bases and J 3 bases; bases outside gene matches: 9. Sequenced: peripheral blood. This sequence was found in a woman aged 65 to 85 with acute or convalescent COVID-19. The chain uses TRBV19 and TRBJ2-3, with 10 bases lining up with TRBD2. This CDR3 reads CASSIAGLAGVTDTQYF. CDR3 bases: TGTGCCAGTAGTATCGCCGGGCTAGCGGGGGTTACAGATACGCAGTATTTT.